A single sample is the source of the 7 T cell receptor beta chains below, sequenced in a study of CD8 T cells in Susac syndrome. RNA in amounts of roughly 0.5 to 1 ug was reverse transcribed with random hexamers. TCRdb analysed the immunoSEQ multiplex PCR reads with MiXCR anew, one entry per CDR3 protein. The sample lists around 200,000 distinct CDR3 sequences, more than 85% seen once, with 0.07% to 0.095% in the top ten. The sample consisted of CD4+ T cells from PBMCs. These receptors came from a human donor with multiple sclerosis.

This sequence joins TRBV30 and TRBJ1-4, with no clear D. The CDR3 covers 14 residues. Germline V lookup: CDR1 GTSNPN, CDR2 SVGIG (reference sequence). With 0 bases removed from V and 4 bases from J, the gap between germline ends came to 9 bases. CDR3 nucleotide sequence: TGTGCCTGGAGTGTACGACGGCTTAATGAAAAACTGTTTTTT. Its protein product is CAWSVRRLNEKLFF. Full variable domain (remainder filled in from reference TRBV30 and TRBJ1-4): SQTIHQWPATLVQPVGSPLSLECTVEGTSNPNLYWYRQAAGRGLQLLFYSVGIGQISSEVPQNLSASRPQDRQFILSSKKLLLSDSGFYLCAWSVRRLNEKLFFGSGTQLSVL.

J is TRBJ2-3 and V is TRBV20-1; a weak D match, TRBD1 (5 bases). Germline lookup yields CDR1 DFQATT and CDR2 SNEGSKA (reference sequence). The CDR3 sequence is 14 residues long. V lost 3 bases and J 0 bases, leaving 10 bases between the germline ends. The DNA of the CDR3 is TGCAGTGCTAGTTGGACATCTAGCACAGATACGCAGTATTTT. Amino acids: CSASWTSSTDTQYF.

The rearrangement joins TRBV24-1 to TRBJ2-5; 8 nucleotides line up with TRBD2. V gave up 5 bases and J gave up 5 bases; unmatched junction bases: 18. This CDR3 is built from 18 residues. CDR1 KGHDR and CDR2 SFDVKD come from the germline V gene. In nucleotides, the CDR3 is TGTGCCACCAGTGCGGGGGGGAGTCCAGGGAGGGGAAAGGAGACCCAGTACTTC. Its translation is CATSAGGSPGRGKETQYF.

The V and J genes are TRBV29-1 and TRBJ2-7, with 8 bases that match TRBD1. Looked up from germline, CDR1 is SQVTM and CDR2 is ANQGSEA. CDR3 length: 11 residues. V was clipped by 5 bases and J by 5 bases; unmatched bases: 2. The CDR3 region is CSVRTGNEQYV. The CDR3 bases are TGCAGCGTTCGGACAGGGAACGAGCAGTACGTC.

The J gene is TRBJ1-5, the V gene TRBV30; D call uncertain. CDR1 is GTSNPN, CDR2 SVGIG, per germline (reference sequence). V shed 1 base and J shed 3 bases, with 10 bases lying between them. The CDR3 has 14 residues. The chain's CDR3 is CAWSDRRFNQPQHF. As DNA, the CDR3 is TGTGCCTGGAGTGACAGAAGATTCAATCAGCCCCAGCATTTT.

This clonotype was seen only a few times. The rearrangement links TRBV7-8 to TRBJ2-5; D possibly uses TRBD1 or TRBD2 (5 bases each). The V and J ends lost 5 bases and 1 base respectively, with 11 bases between them. The CDR3 is 14 amino acids. Germline V CDR1 and CDR2: SGHVS, FQNEAQ. CDR3 coding DNA: TGTGCCAGCAGCCGGGGACGGATCCAAGAGACCCAGTACTTC. This gives the protein CASSRGRIQETQYF.

This chain connects TRBV20-1 to TRBJ1-5, with 9 bases matching TRBD1. The CDR3 is 15 amino acids. J was trimmed by 4 bases and V by 5 bases; bases with no gene match: 9. In germline, CDR1 is DFQATT, CDR2 SNEGSKA (reference sequence). CDR3 DNA sequence: TGCAGTGCTCAACCCGGGACAGGGAATAATCAGCCCCAGCATTTT. As protein: CSAQPGTGNNQPQHF.